A selection of T cell receptor beta chains follows, all from one sample in a study of PD-1 blockade in mismatch repair-deficient tumors. Measured with immunoSEQ multiplex PCR; TCRdb has only the in-frame clones, and not every one. The sample shows over 20,000 clones, 83% of them seen only once. Sequenced material: peripheral blood, taken 12 weeks after starting pembrolizumab. The receptors stem from an adult with mismatch repair-deficient cancer. Both conserved end residues are trimmed from each CDR3. Each record gives: D gene, J gene, V gene, CDR3 length, CDR3 protein. The D gene is left open where the match is weak.

NA,TRBJ2-3,TRBV19,12,ASGWGSITDTQY
TRBD1,TRBJ2-2,TRBV28,12,ASRGTGNTGELF
TRBD1,TRBJ2-1,TRBV6-5,14,ASSYSDGQGHNEQF
NA,TRBJ2-7,TRBV19,9,ASSIGYEQY
TRBD1,TRBJ2-5,TRBV7-2,15,ASSPRDRVFTEETQY
TRBD1,TRBJ2-1,TRBV27,13,ASSQPGQWPNEQF
TRBD2,TRBJ2-1,TRBV19,17,ASSKVAGLAGGTVNEQF
NA,TRBJ2-4,TRBV11-2,10,ASSPLENIQY
NA,TRBJ2-2,TRBV25-1,13,ATIIQAGRTGELF
NA,TRBJ2-1,TRBV18,13,ASSPTADAYNEQF
NA,TRBJ1-3,TRBV7-9,13,ASSSPGGIGNTIY
NA,TRBJ2-5,TRBV6-1,11,ASSWDGEETQY
NA,TRBJ2-3,TRBV14,14,ASSQDRGLGTDTQY
NA,TRBJ2-3,TRBV2,9,ASSDFGTQY
TRBD1,TRBJ1-1,TRBV4-1,14,ASSQPRDRESTEAF
NA,TRBJ2-7,TRBV10-2,13,ASSESVRFSYEQY
NA,TRBJ2-5,TRBV10-3,12,AISDGLDQETQY